The clone carrying this T cell receptor beta chain was seen only a few times. TCRdb fed the 5' RACE reads into MiXCR, producing one record per CDR3 protein. Among roughly 230,000 distinct CDR3 sequences listed, about 20% were seen once. These data belong to a study of CD8 T cells in ankylosing spondylitis. Trimming left V 5 bases short and J 4 bases short, with 14 bases between. Germline CDR1 reads SGHVS; CDR2 reads FQNEAQ. The CDR3 has 15 residues. The TCR sequence derives from a male donor with ankylosing spondylitis or in good health (not recorded which). V gene TRBV7-8 combines with J gene TRBJ2-2, with D perhaps matching TRBD1 (6 bases). Sequencing was done on a sample of blood, either unsorted or a sorted T cell fraction (not recorded which). CDR3 protein: CASSPQGMFTGELFF. As DNA, the CDR3 is TGTGCCAGCAGCCCGCAGGGGATGTTCACCGGGGAGCTGTTTTTT.